This TCR beta chain appears in the sequencing data of a study of PD-1 blockade in mismatch repair-deficient tumors (dated by TCRdb to 2015 to 2018). Study-wide context: Between late 2013 and late 2016, roughly 78 consecutive patients with around 11 mismatch repair-deficient cancer types, all previously treated and progressing, were enrolled in the trial. Tumor-associated T cell clones were tracked in the peripheral blood of patients responding to PD-1 blockade by deep sequencing of TCR CDR3 regions.

Worth noting for this clone: Its specific antigen is unknown. There are no base qualities to consult, and no much larger clone falls within one base.

Mismatch repair deficiency was established in every enrolled patient by polymerase chain reaction or immunohistochemistry. TCR sequencing was performed for a few patients who responded to pembrolizumab therapy. In the phase II trial, pembrolizumab PD-1 blockade was tested prospectively in advanced mismatch repair-deficient cancers, no matter which tissue of origin the cancers came from. Peripheral blood T cell samples were gathered serially, both before PD-1 blockade started and at multiple time points afterward. The timing of each blood sample was reported as weeks after the first dose of pembrolizumab. The library was prepared using the immunoSEQ multiplex PCR assay. TCRdb re-hosts the immuneACCESS table, in-frame sequences only. Its copies lack some clones; in the studies checked, an unresolved V gene accounts for under half of them, and the cause for the rest is not known. Across this sample there are some 66,000 clones, with approximately 90% seen only once. In total, the top ten clones hold 14% of the sample.

Paper-wide results and their limitations: After pembrolizumab, tumor-resident clones, which were often undetectable in blood before treatment, expanded rapidly and then contracted, generally ahead of radiologic responses.

The sample consisted of peripheral blood, taken 52 weeks after starting pembrolizumab. This receptor was taken from an adult with mismatch repair-deficient cancer.

The nucleotides are TGTGCCTGGAGCACGACAGGGGCAAAACTGTTTTTT. This is translated as CAWSTTGAKLFF. The chain is made from TRBV30 and TRBJ1-4; 8 central bases correspond to TRBD1. The CDR3 starts with the cysteine, ends with the phenylalanine, and has 12 residues. Only CDR3 DNA remains: 36 bases, in frame from the first base. Trimming takes 3 bases off V and 10 bases off J; junction bases not matched to a gene: 4. CDR1 and CDR2 (GTSNPN, SVGIG) derive from the germline V gene (reference sequence).